Sequencing of this TCR beta chain was carried out in a study of OX40 agonist ivuxolimab in advanced cancers. The repertoire was sequenced with immunoSEQ multiplex PCR; TCRdb's copy has only in-frame clones and lacks some. The sample holds tens of thousands of clones; 80% to 90% are singletons and the top ten take around 33%. The sample was CD4+ or CD8+ T cells sorted from blood, taken in a trial of the OX40 agonist ivuxolimab. This receptor was taken from an adult with an advanced solid tumor such as melanoma, head and neck, liver or kidney cancer.

CDR3 DNA: TGCAGCGTTCTAGCGGGAGCCTACGAGCAGTACTTC. Its protein is CSVLAGAYEQYF. This sequence joins TRBV29-1 and TRBJ2-5, with TRBD2 matching 10 bases. The J call may be in error: the DNA end matches TRBJ2-7 better. Looked up from germline, CDR1 is SQVTM and CDR2 is ANQGSEA. This CDR3 region has 12 residues.